Below, 14 T cell receptor beta chains from the same sample are listed, as sequenced in a study of OX40 agonist ivuxolimab in advanced cancers. The protocol was immunoSEQ multiplex PCR, while the TCRdb copy is restricted to in-frame clones and leaves out a portion. Of 90,000 to 100,000 clones in the sample, less than 90% were seen once. Material: CD4+ or CD8+ T cells sorted from blood, obtained in a trial of the OX40 agonist ivuxolimab. The receptors stem from an adult with an advanced solid tumor such as melanoma, head and neck, liver or kidney cancer.

This clone was observed once. This sequence joins TRBV6-1 and TRBJ2-3; D is undetermined. V lost 4 bases, J lost 7 bases, and 21 bases lay in between. The CDR3 sequence is 16 residues long. From germline, CDR1 is MNHNS and CDR2 SASEGT. DNA for the CDR3: TGTGCCAGCAGTGGTGCCCGGCAGCTTAGGTTCTATACGCAGTATTTT. Residues: CASSGARQLRFYTQYF.

V gene TRBV30 combines with J gene TRBJ2-3; D call uncertain. Germline CDR1 GTSNPN, CDR2 SVGIG (reference sequence). The V end was cut by 2 bases, the J end by 1 base, with 19 bases between. There are 17 residues in the CDR3. CDR3 in DNA: TGTGCCTGGAGTCTCAGTAAACTCCGTCGGGGCACAGATACGCAGTATTTT. Encoded protein: CAWSLSKLRRGTDTQYF. Full variable domain (outside the CDR3, taken from reference TRBV30 and TRBJ2-3): SQTIHQWPATLVQPVGSPLSLECTVEGTSNPNLYWYRQAAGRGLQLLFYSVGIGQISSEVPQNLSASRPQDRQFILSSKKLLLSDSGFYLCAWSLSKLRRGTDTQYFGPGTRLTVL.

This clone turned up a few times. The chain has TRBV27 and TRBJ2-2; D is perhaps TRBD1 (5 bases). The germline gives CDR1 MNHEY, CDR2 SMNVEV (reference sequence). Trimming stripped 3 bases from V and 1 base from J, with 6 bases between. This CDR3 has 14 residues. CDR3 amino acids: CASSLTVNTGELFF. The CDR3 region has the DNA TGTGCCAGCAGTTTGACAGTGAACACCGGGGAGCTGTTTTTT.

This clone was seen a single time. The chain couples TRBV19 to TRBJ1-2; 7 nucleotides align to TRBD1. The CDR3 extends over 14 amino acids. Germline values: CDR1 LNHDA, CDR2 SQIVND (reference sequence). With V trimmed by 6 bases and J by 5 bases, 9 bases remained unmatched. CDR3 in amino acids: CASRRDSFYYGYTF. Written as DNA, the CDR3 is TGTGCCAGTAGAAGGGACAGTTTTTATTATGGCTACACCTTC.

The chain joins TRBV4-2 to TRBJ1-1; D perhaps matches TRBD1 (5 bases). CDR1 is LGHNA and CDR2 is YNFKEQ in the germline V gene. V was cut by 1 base and J by 7 bases, with 22 bases left in between. The CDR3 spans 17 residues. CDR3 nucleotides: TGTGCCAGCAGCCAAGGGGTAAAAGGGACGCTGACGGTTGAAGCTTTCTTT. It translates to CASSQGVKGTLTVEAFF.

The chain joins TRBV2 to TRBJ1-6, with D perhaps TRBD1 (5 bases). The CDR3 has 16 residues. V dropped 2 bases and J dropped 8 bases, with 16 bases sitting between them. The germline V gene has CDR1 SNHLY and CDR2 FYNNEI. The CDR3 DNA sequence: TGTGCCAGCAGTGAATACGCGGGACGGGGCGATTCACCCCTCCACTTT. It translates to CASSEYAGRGDSPLHF.

J is TRBJ2-5 and V is TRBV6-1; 8 bases fit TRBD2. This CDR3 comprises 15 residues. Trimming removed 5 bases from V and 1 base from J; junction bases left unmatched: 6. Germline loops: CDR1 MNHNS, CDR2 SASEGT. CDR3 protein: CASSLYSGVQETQYF. The CDR3 nucleotides read TGTGCCAGCAGTCTATATAGCGGGGTCCAAGAGACCCAGTACTTC.

V and J are TRBV5-4 and TRBJ2-5; TRBD2 aligns across 9 bases. The CDR3 spans 15 residues. V gave up 0 bases and J gave up 5 bases; unmatched junction bases: 5. Germline V gives CDR1 SGHNT, CDR2 YYREEE (reference sequence). The CDR3 DNA is TGTGCCAGCAGCTTGGACCTAGCGGGGCGCGAGACCCAGTACTTC. Amino acids: CASSLDLAGRETQYF.

This chain joins TRBV6-5 and TRBJ2-7; the D gene is possibly TRBD1 (5 bases). Germline assignment: CDR1 MNHEY and CDR2 SVGAGI. CDR3 length: 14 residues. V lost 2 bases and J lost 3, with 11 bases in between. The CDR3 bases are TGTGCCAGCAGTTACCAGGGAATAGTCTACGAGCAGTACTTC. This translates into CASSYQGIVYEQYF.

J is TRBJ1-5 and V is TRBV6-5; 7 nucleotides line up with TRBD1. The germline V gene has CDR1 MNHEY and CDR2 SVGAGI. Unmatched junction bases numbered 10, after V lost 5 bases and J lost 6 bases. The CDR3 has 15 amino acids. CDR3 sequence: CASSLKGADAQPQHF. CDR3 in DNA: TGTGCCAGCAGTCTTAAGGGGGCCGATGCTCAGCCCCAGCATTTT.

The chain links TRBV28 to TRBJ2-7, with 8 bases identical to TRBD1. This CDR3 is built from 12 residues. Germline loops: CDR1 MDHEN, CDR2 SYDVKM. V lost 5 bases, J lost 6 bases, and 3 bases stayed unmatched. In DNA form, the CDR3 reads TGTGCCAGCAGTACCGACAGGGGCGAGCAGTACGTC. Translation: CASSTDRGEQYV.

V usage is TRBV11-2 and J usage is TRBJ2-1, with no clear D. Germline V gene sequence: CDR1 SGHAT, CDR2 FQNNGV. The CDR3 consists of 13 residues. Deletions cut 1 base from V and 9 bases from J, with 10 bases between. Here the CDR3 reads CASSLGGLGEQFF. CDR3 DNA sequence: TGTGCCAGCAGCTTAGGTGGATTGGGTGAGCAGTTCTTC.

The chain employs TRBV28 and TRBJ2-1; D may be TRBD2 (6 bases). The germline V and J ends were trimmed by 8 bases and 0 bases, with 17 bases remaining between them. Germline values: CDR1 MDHEN, CDR2 SYDVKM. The CDR3 is 16 residues long. CDR3 nucleotide sequence: TGTGCCAGCGGTCCTTGGGCGGGGAGCTCCTACAATGAGCAGTTCTTC. This gives the protein CASGPWAGSSYNEQFF.

The chain links TRBV18 to TRBJ2-1; 8 bases align to TRBD2. The germline V gene encodes CDR1 KGHSH and CDR2 LQKENI. Trimming cost V 2 bases and J 2 bases; bases outside gene matches: 2. The CDR3 has 15 residues. The DNA for the CDR3 is TGTGCCAGCTCACCAACGGGAGGGACCTACAATGAGCAGTTCTTC. It specifies CASSPTGGTYNEQFF.